Listed below are T cell receptor beta chains from one sample, sequenced in a study of PD-L1 blockade in urothelial cancer. The table came from immunoSEQ multiplex PCR; TCRdb's copy has only in-frame clones and leaves some out. Here the sample spans about 110,000 clones, around 82% being singletons. Source: PBMCs, taken around atezolizumab (anti-PD-L1) treatment. The receptors derive from a man in his forties or fifties with urothelial cancer. The CDR3 runs from the conserved cysteine through the conserved F or W. A D gene is named only where the DNA matches it firmly. Clone size is stated in some rows and not others, as once, few, many or a class when expanded.

TRBV7-3	NA	TRBD2	TRBJ2-5	TGTGCCAGCAGCTCGGGACTAGCGGGAGGGCAAGAGACCCAGTACTTC	CASSSGLAGGQETQYF
TRBV27	NA	NA	TRBJ2-2	TGTGCCAGCAGTTTTCGGAGTGGATGGAGTCCCACCGGGGAGCTGTTTTTT	CASSFRSGWSPTGELFF
TRBV7-8	NA	TRBD1	TRBJ2-7	TGTGCCAGCAGCAGGAATACAGGGGCTTCTTCGAGATACGAGCAGTACTTC	CASSRNTGASSRYEQYF
TRBV4-1	NA	TRBD1	TRBJ2-6	TGCGCCAGCAGCCAAGCAGGGGGCGCGGCTGGGGCCAACGTCCTGACTTTC	CASSQAGGAAGANVLTF
TRBV6-5	NA	TRBD1	TRBJ1-1	TGTGCCAGCAGACGTACAGGGGGCGGTGAAGCTTTCTTT	CASRRTGGGEAFF
TRBV19	NA	NA	TRBJ1-2	TGTGCCAGTAGTATCAGGCTTTCCAACTATGGCTACACCTTC	CASSIRLSNYGYTF
TRBV18	NA	TRBD1	TRBJ1-1	TGTGCCAGCTCCCCGACAGGGGTTGCTGAAGCTTTCTTT	CASSPTGVAEAFF
TRBV7-9	NA	NA	TRBJ2-3	TGTGCCAGCAGCGAGAGGGGGGGTCCATCAGATACGCAGTATTTT	CASSERGGPSDTQYF
TRBV5-8	NA	NA	TRBJ1-5	TGTGCCAGCAGCCCGGGACAAGCCAATCAGCCCCAGCATTTT	CASSPGQANQPQHF
TRBV7-6	NA	NA	TRBJ2-1	TGTGCCAGCAGCTTAGGGGCGGGAAACTCCTACAATGAGCAGTTCTTC	CASSLGAGNSYNEQFF
TRBV27	NA	TRBD2	TRBJ2-1	TGTGCCAGCAGTACCCCCCGGGAGCGTAGCGGGGGGGAGTTCTTC	CASSTPRERSGGEFF
TRBV28	NA	NA	TRBJ1-4	TGTGCCAGCAGGCCTGGGGGGGCAAAACTGTTTTTT	CASRPGGAKLFF
TRBV13	few	TRBD2	TRBJ2-1	TGTGCCAGCACCGCCGCCGGGAGGGGCAATGAGCAGTTCTTC	CASTAAGRGNEQFF
TRBV7-3	NA	NA	TRBJ2-1	TGTGCCAGCAGCTTAGGTACGGGAAGGAACAATGAGCAGTTCTTC	CASSLGTGRNNEQFF
TRBV15	NA	NA	TRBJ2-3	TGTGCCACCAGCGCGAGGAAGTCGGGTTCCACAGATACGCAGTATTTT	CATSARKSGSTDTQYF
TRBV29-1	NA	TRBD2	TRBJ2-1	TGCAGCGTTGAAGACCCTAGCGGGAGAAACAATGAGCAGTTCTTC	CSVEDPSGRNNEQFF
TRBV18	few	TRBD1	TRBJ2-6	TGTGCCAGCTCAATTACAGGGGCTGGGGCCAACGTCCTGACTTTC	CASSITGAGANVLTF
TRBV28	NA	NA	TRBJ1-1	TGTGCCAGCAGTTCTGGGGGGAGAACTGAAGCTTTCTTT	CASSSGGRTEAFF
TRBV5-1	NA	TRBD2	TRBJ2-3	TGCGCCAGCAGCCCCCGGACTAGCGGAGGCACAGATACGCAGTATTTT	CASSPRTSGGTDTQYF
TRBV2	NA	NA	TRBJ1-5	TGTGCCAGCAGTGACTGGGCCCCTCGGGGACAGCCCCAGCATTTT	CASSDWAPRGQPQHF
TRBV11-2	few	TRBD1	TRBJ1-1	TGTGCCAGCGATGACAGGGGCTACACTGAAGCTTTCTTT	CASDDRGYTEAFF
TRBV15	NA	TRBD1	TRBJ1-4	TGTGCCACCAGCAGGGACAGGGGTTCTGAAAAACTGTTTTTT	CATSRDRGSEKLFF
TRBV6-1	NA	TRBD2	TRBJ2-7	TGTGCCACCACTAGCGGGTCCTACGAGCAGTACTTC	CATTSGSYEQYF
TRBV5-6	NA	NA	TRBJ1-1	TGTGCCAGCAGCTTGGGACAGGTCGGTGAAGCTTTCTTT	CASSLGQVGEAFF
TRBV28	once	NA	TRBJ1-2	TGTGCCAGCAGTTCCGGACTCTATGGCTACACCTTC	CASSSGLYGYTF
TRBV5-1	NA	NA	TRBJ1-1	TGCGCCAGCAGCTCCGGCCCCGGGGCTGAAGCTTTCTTT	CASSSGPGAEAFF
TRBV18	once	TRBD2	TRBJ2-5	TGTGCCAGCTCAGGCGGGAGGGCCAGTGGAGAGACCCAGTACTTC	CASSGGRASGETQYF
TRBV6-5	NA	NA	TRBJ1-4	TGTGCCAGCAGTTATCGCCCCGGGAGAACTAATGAAAAACTGTTTTTT	CASSYRPGRTNEKLFF
TRBV18	NA	TRBD2	TRBJ2-2	TGTGCCAGCTCACCACCAGCGGGAGCCCCTAACACCGGGGAGCTGTTTTTT	CASSPPAGAPNTGELFF
TRBV2	NA	TRBD2	TRBJ2-1	TGTGCCAGCAGTGAGGTAGCGGGAGGGCCACCAGACAATGAGCAGTTCTTC	CASSEVAGGPPDNEQFF
TRBV27	NA	TRBD2	TRBJ2-1	TGTGCCAGCAGCGCCGGGACTAGCGGTAACAATGAGCAGTTCTTC	CASSAGTSGNNEQFF
TRBV6-5	NA	NA	TRBJ2-1	TGTGCCAGCAGTTATATAGCGGCCGGGCAGTTCTTC	CASSYIAAGQFF
TRBV2	NA	TRBD2	TRBJ2-1	TGTGCCAGCAGGGGCGCTAGCGGGAGCTCCTACAATGAGCAGTTCTTC	CASRGASGSSYNEQFF
TRBV6-6	NA	NA	TRBJ2-7	TGTGCCAGCAGTTACGCCAGGGGCCTCTACGAGCAGTACTTC	CASSYARGLYEQYF
TRBV5-4	NA	TRBD2	TRBJ2-1	TGTGCCAGCAGCTCCGGGACTAGCGTACCTATTGAGCAGTTCTTC	CASSSGTSVPIEQFF
TRBV29-1	once	NA	TRBJ2-7	TGCAGCGTTGAAGAGCCAGGAAAAAGCTCCTACGAGCAGTACTTC	CSVEEPGKSSYEQYF
TRBV19	NA	TRBD1	TRBJ2-7	TGTGCCAGTGCCCCCCTAGGACAGGGGGATTACGAGCAGTACTTC	CASAPLGQGDYEQYF
TRBV27	many	TRBD1	TRBJ1-5	TGTGCCAGCAGTTTCGGACAGGGAATTTCGCCCCAGCATTTT	CASSFGQGISPQHF
TRBV14	few	NA	TRBJ1-5	TGTGCCAGACTAACGGCCAGTAGCAATCAGCCCCAGCATTTT	CARLTASSNQPQHF
TRBV6-1	NA	TRBD2	TRBJ2-2	TGTGCCACCCAGCGGGAGGGGAACACCGGGGAGCTGTTTTTT	CATQREGNTGELFF
TRBV18	NA	TRBD1	TRBJ2-7	TGTGCCAGCTCCCAACGGGACAGGGTAGAGCAGTACTTC	CASSQRDRVEQYF
TRBV27	medium-sized	TRBD1	TRBJ2-6	TGTGCCACCGGGACAGGGTCTGGGGCCAACGTCCTGACTTTC	CATGTGSGANVLTF
TRBV9	NA	NA	TRBJ2-1	TGTGCCAGCAGCGTAGCTTCCCAGGTCGGTGAGCAGTTCTTC	CASSVASQVGEQFF
TRBV28	NA	NA	TRBJ1-2	TGTGCCAGCGTATCGGCTAGGAACTATGGCTACACCTTC	CASVSARNYGYTF
TRBV7-3	few	NA	TRBJ2-5	TGTGCCAGCAGCTTATCCTCCCAGCGGCAAGAGACCCAGTACTTC	CASSLSSQRQETQYF
TRBV5-8	once	NA	TRBJ2-5	TGTGCCAGCAGCTTGCGGTGGGGGCGAGAGACCCAGTACTTC	CASSLRWGRETQYF
TRBV19	NA	TRBD1	TRBJ1-5	TGTGCCAGTACCTCCGGGACAGGGATTATTCAGCCCCAGCATTTT	CASTSGTGIIQPQHF
TRBV6-5	NA	NA	TRBJ1-1	TGTGCCAGCAGCGACGGGGCTGAAGCTTTCTTT	CASSDGAEAFF
TRBV6-1	NA	NA	TRBJ2-1	TGTGCCAGCAGTGCAAGCCGGGGAGCCCGCTACAATGAGCAGTTCTTC	CASSASRGARYNEQFF
TRBV30	NA	TRBD2	TRBJ2-1	TGTGCCTGGAGTGGGGGTAGCGGGAGGTGGGGTGAGCAGTTCTTC	CAWSGGSGRWGEQFF
TRBV9	NA	NA	TRBJ2-7	TGTGCCAGCAGCGTTACGACAGATTCCTACGAGCAGTACTTC	CASSVTTDSYEQYF